A single sample gave rise to the 31 T cell receptor beta chains below, sequenced in a study of identical twins. In TCRdb, the 5' RACE reads were re-called with MiXCR into one record per CDR3 protein. The profile covers 1.5 million to 2 million distinct CDR3 sequences, with 32% appearing a single time and around 0.3% taken by the ten largest. The sequenced sample was cord blood. The receptors shown here come from a newborn girl in good health.

CDR3 coding DNA: TGTGCCACCAGTGATCCCCGGGTAGCGGGAACCTACAATGAGCAGTACTTC. It translates to CATSDPRVAGTYNEQYF. The rearrangement uses TRBV24-1 and TRBJ2-7; 8 nucleotides agree with TRBD2. The germline V gene has CDR1 KGHDR and CDR2 SFDVKD. This CDR3 is 17 amino acids long. Germline trimming cut 3 bases from V and 7 bases from J; bases unmatched to any gene: 16.

This chain connects TRBV6-1 to TRBJ2-7; no definite D call. Trimming shortened V by 7 bases and J by 0 bases, and 10 bases separated the two germline ends. Germline V gives CDR1 MNHNS, CDR2 SASEGT. The CDR3 is 13 residues long. The CDR3: CASNPPLSYEQYF. CDR3 coding DNA: TGTGCCAGCAATCCCCCGCTCTCCTACGAGCAGTACTTC.

This sequence joins TRBV15 and TRBJ2-1; D possibly corresponds to TRBD1 (5 bases). CDR1 and CDR2 from the germline V gene are LNHNV and YYDKDF (reference sequence). V shed 3 bases and J shed 0 bases, with 18 bases lying between them. This CDR3 has 18 amino acids. CDR3 DNA sequence: TGTGCCACCAGCAGGGATTACAGGTCCTTAAGCTCCTACAATGAGCAGTTCTTC. This gives the protein CATSRDYRSLSSYNEQFF.

The chain is built from TRBV25-1 and TRBJ2-3; D is ambiguous. Germline lookup yields CDR1 MGHDK and CDR2 SYGVNS. The CDR3 spans 15 residues. With 5 bases removed from V and 0 bases from J, the gap between germline ends came to 12 bases. This chain's CDR3 is CASSNPTSSTDTQYF. CDR3 DNA sequence: TGTGCCAGCAGTAATCCGACATCTAGCACAGATACGCAGTATTTT.

This clonotype was detected only a few times. The chain joins TRBV5-1 to TRBJ2-3; D perhaps matches TRBD1 (6 bases). Deletions cut 0 bases from V and 1 base from J, with 15 bases between. The CDR3 is 17 amino acids. The V gene's germline CDR1 is SGHRS and CDR2 YFSETQ. The CDR3 DNA reads TGCGCCAGCAGCTTGGCCCACAGGGCGTCGGGCACAGATACGCAGTATTTT. Translation gives CASSLAHRASGTDTQYF.

V and J are TRBV20-1 and TRBJ1-5; D unresolved. This CDR3 region has 12 residues. CDR1 and CDR2 from the germline V gene are DFQATT and SNEGSKA (reference sequence). Trimming shortened V by 5 bases and J by 1 base, and 6 bases separated the two germline ends. Here the CDR3 reads CSAYGSNQPQHF. The CDR3 DNA follows: TGCAGTGCTTACGGGAGCAATCAGCCCCAGCATTTT.

The V and J genes are TRBV6-6 and TRBJ2-5; the D gene is possibly TRBD2 (6 bases). The CDR3 extends over 16 amino acids. Trimming took 2 bases from V and 5 from J, leaving 18 bases between them. CDR1 MNHNY and CDR2 SVGAGI come from the germline V gene (reference sequence). The DNA for the CDR3 is TGTGCCAGCAGTTACCCTCAAGACGGGGAGGACGAGACCCAGTACTTC. Translating gives CASSYPQDGEDETQYF.

This chain uses TRBV15 with TRBJ2-1, with 15 bases that match TRBD2. Near its end, the DNA agrees better with TRBJ2-7, so the J call may be wrong. CDR1 is LNHNV, CDR2 YYDKDF, per germline (reference sequence). This CDR3 has 18 amino acids. In DNA form, the CDR3 reads TGTGCCACCTTACCGGGACTAGCGGGAGGTTTTATCTACAATGAGCAGTACTTC. Amino acid sequence: CATLPGLAGGFIYNEQYF.

This clonotype was recorded a few times. The genes are TRBV27 and TRBJ2-7; TRBD1 aligns across 9 bases. Germline V gene sequence: CDR1 MNHEY, CDR2 SMNVEV (reference sequence). The CDR3 is 15 amino acids. V was clipped by 2 bases and J by 1 base; unmatched bases: 3. The CDR3 nucleotides read TGTGCCAGCAGTTTAGAAGGACAGGGGTCCTACGAGCAGTACTTC. This encodes CASSLEGQGSYEQYF.

This clonotype was detected a few times. The gene calls are TRBV14 and TRBJ2-5; D remains unclear. Trimming took 0 bases from V and 0 from J, leaving 14 bases between them. Germline CDR1 is SGHDN and CDR2 is FVKESK. CDR3 length: 17 residues. CDR3 sequence reads: CASSQDYGPLYQETQYF. CDR3 sequence (DNA): TGTGCCAGCAGCCAAGATTATGGCCCTCTGTACCAAGAGACCCAGTACTTC.

CDR3 sequence reads: CASSQEIGGTYEQYF. CDR3 in DNA: TGTGCCAGCAGCCAAGAAATCGGGGGAACTTACGAGCAGTACTTC. The chain employs TRBV3-1 and TRBJ2-5; tentative D call: TRBD2 (6 bases). The end of the DNA fits TRBJ2-7 better, so the J call may be wrong. CDR3 length: 15 residues. CDR1 and CDR2 from the germline V gene are LGHDT and YNNKEL (reference sequence).

Of note for this clonotype: The germline gene is not matched at one end of the junction; a read error may be the cause. V usage is TRBV4-1 and J usage is TRBJ1-2, with D perhaps TRBD1 (5 bases). The length of the CDR3 is 16 residues. Per the germline V gene, CDR1 is MGHRA and CDR2 is YSYEKL. Here the CDR3 reads CASSQGVQALNYGCTF. The CDR3 region has the DNA TGCGCCAGCAGCCAAGGAGTACAGGCCTTAAACTATGGCTGCACCTTC.

This chain uses TRBV10-3 with TRBJ2-3; 9 nucleotides line up with TRBD2. Trimming removed 4 bases from V and 4 bases from J; junction bases left unmatched: 3. The CDR3 covers 14 residues. The germline gives CDR1 ENHRY, CDR2 SYGVKD. The DNA of the CDR3 is TGTGCCATCAGTGGGGCGGGAGGGGCAGATACGCAGTATTTT. This sequence encodes CAISGAGGADTQYF.

The chain employs TRBV20-1 and TRBJ2-5; no reliable D call. Germline CDR1 and CDR2: DFQATT and SNEGSKA (reference sequence). V was trimmed by 1 base and J by 11 bases, leaving 17 bases between them. The CDR3 has 13 residues. This CDR3 reads CSARADLNNEQYF. CDR3 DNA sequence: TGCAGTGCTAGAGCCGACCTTAACAATGAGCAGTACTTC.

The chain has TRBV18 and TRBJ1-5; no reliable D call. There are 15 residues in the CDR3. CDR1 and CDR2 from the germline V gene are KGHSH and LQKENI. Trimming left V 1 base short and J 1 base short, with 8 bases between. The CDR3 DNA reads as TGTGCCAGCTCACCACGGGGTATGAGCAATCAGCCCCAGCATTTT. Its translation is CASSPRGMSNQPQHF.

The CDR3 nucleotides are TGTGCCAGCAGCTTAAATACGGAAATTGTGCTAGCGACCTCGCCGGGTACGCAGTATTTT. It translates to CASSLNTEIVLATSPGTQYF. This chain joins TRBV13 and TRBJ2-3; possibly TRBD2 for D (6 bases). The CDR3 loop spans 20 amino acids. CDR1 and CDR2 (germline): PRHDT, FYEKMQ (reference sequence). Trimming cost V 2 bases and J 8 bases, with 32 bases left between them. The full variable domain, in which reference TRBV13 and TRBJ2-3 provide the parts outside the CDR3, is AAGVIQSPRHLIKEKRETATLKCYPIPRHDTVYWYQQGPGQDPQFLISFYEKMQSDKGSIPDRFSAQQFSDYHSELNMSSLELGDSALYFCASSLNTEIVLATSPGTQYFGPGTRLTVL.

This clonotype was counted between two and nine times. The chain couples TRBV12-3 or TRBV12-4 to TRBJ1-1, with 9 bases that match TRBD1. The trim removed 2 bases at V and 3 bases at J, leaving 7 bases unmatched. The CDR3 runs 16 residues. The CDR3 region is CASSLLVGTGYTEAFF. The CDR3 nucleotides are TGTGCCAGCAGTTTACTTGTCGGGACAGGGTACACTGAAGCTTTCTTT.

The chain links TRBV20-1 to TRBJ2-1; 7 bases line up with TRBD1. The CDR3 totals 15 residues. Per the germline V gene, CDR1 is DFQATT and CDR2 is SNEGSKA (reference sequence). The V gene end was trimmed by 2 bases and the J gene end by 0 bases; junction bases not matched to a gene: 4. The CDR3 nucleotides are TGCAGTGCTAGATCCTACAGGGGCTCCTACAATGAGCAGTTCTTC. It translates to CSARSYRGSYNEQFF.

This sequence joins TRBV2 and TRBJ1-6, with D uncertain. The ends were cut back, 3 bases at V and 15 bases at J, with 9 bases in the middle. Germline assignment: CDR1 SNHLY and CDR2 FYNNEI. CDR3 length: 11 residues. CDR3 nucleotide sequence: TGTGCCAGCAGTGACGGGCAGAGCCTCCACTTT. Translated: CASSDGQSLHF.

The chain recombines TRBV2 with TRBJ2-6, with TRBD1 identical over 7 bases. The germline gives CDR1 SNHLY, CDR2 FYNNEI. The CDR3 is 14 residues long. The V gene end was trimmed by 4 bases and the J gene end by 9 bases; junction bases not matched to a gene: 6. CDR3 region: CASSATGVINVLTF. The CDR3 DNA follows: TGTGCCAGCAGTGCAACAGGGGTTATCAACGTCCTGACTTTC.

This clonotype came up a few times. This chain connects TRBV29-1 to TRBJ1-1, with 7 nucleotides matching TRBD1. The CDR3 has 13 amino acids. CDR1 is SQVTM, CDR2 ANQGSEA, per germline. V dropped 3 bases and J dropped 7; count of bases not matched to a gene: 8. The CDR3: CSVENRGPLEAFF. The CDR3 DNA reads TGCAGCGTTGAGAACAGGGGACCCCTTGAAGCTTTCTTT.

The table lists this clonotype with a few counts. The chain has TRBV7-8 and TRBJ2-3, with D unclear. The V and J ends lost 4 bases and 0 bases respectively, with 11 bases between them. Per the germline V gene, CDR1 is SGHVS and CDR2 is FQNEAQ. The CDR3 is 15 amino acids. For the CDR3, the DNA is TGTGCCAGCAGCTCTCCCTGGGAAAGCACAGATACGCAGTATTTT. It is translated as CASSSPWESTDTQYF.

This clonotype was counted a few times. The J gene is TRBJ2-7, the V gene TRBV9, with TRBD1 as a possible D gene (6 bases). This CDR3 region has 17 residues. The germline CDR1 and CDR2 sequences are SGDLS and YYNGEE. The V and J ends lost 0 bases and 2 bases respectively, with 18 bases between them. Here the CDR3 DNA reads TGTGCCAGCAGCGTAGCCGGAGGACAGTTCCTACCCTACGAGCAGTACTTC. It codes for CASSVAGGQFLPYEQYF.

The rearrangement joins TRBV5-1 to TRBJ1-6; D may be TRBD1 (6 bases). The length of the CDR3 is 16 residues. Germline V lookup: CDR1 SGHRS, CDR2 YFSETQ. Trimming left V 4 bases short and J 9 bases short, with 20 bases between. CDR3 protein: CASSRTGGVYLSPLHF. Here the CDR3 DNA reads TGCGCCAGCAGCCGGACCGGGGGCGTTTACCTTTCACCCCTCCACTTT. Based on the CDR3 plus reference TRBV5-1 and TRBJ1-6, the full variable domain is KAGVTQTPRYLIKTRGQQVTLSCSPISGHRSVSWYQQTPGQGLQFLFEYFSETQRNKGNFPGRFSGRQFSNSRSEMNVSTLELGDSALYLCASSRTGGVYLSPLHFGNGTRLTVT.

This clonotype was recorded a few times. The rearrangement links TRBV7-7 to TRBJ2-5; perhaps TRBD2 as D (7 bases). The germline V gene encodes CDR1 SSHAT and CDR2 FNYEAQ (reference sequence). The CDR3 covers 13 residues. DNA for the CDR3: TGTGCTACCTCTCGAAGGGGGGGAGAGACCCAGTACTTC. As protein: CATSRRGGETQYF. Supplemented by reference TRBV7-7 and TRBJ2-5, the full variable domain reads GAGVSQSPRYKVTKRGQDVTLRCDPISSHATLYWYQQALGQGPEFLTYFNYEAQPDKSGLPSDRFSAERPEGSISTLTIQRTEQRDSAMYRCATSRRGGETQYFGPGTRLLVL.

The CDR3 reads CASAASSNTGELFF. DNA of the CDR3: TGCGCCAGCGCAGCTAGCTCGAACACCGGGGAGCTGTTTTTT. J is TRBJ2-2 and V is TRBV5-1; weak D call: TRBD2 (5 bases). CDR1 SGHRS and CDR2 YFSETQ come from the germline V gene. V was clipped by 7 bases and J by 0 bases, with 10 bases between them. The CDR3 covers 14 residues.

The CDR3 DNA reads as TGTGCCAGCAGCGCTAGCGGGAGGTGGGCGACCCAGTACTTC. As protein: CASSASGRWATQYF. The chain recombines TRBV6-6 with TRBJ2-5, with 11 bases aligning to TRBD2. Looked up from germline, CDR1 is MNHNY and CDR2 is SVGAGI (reference sequence). The CDR3 extends over 14 amino acids. V was pared by 6 bases and J by 7 bases, with 7 bases of the junction left unmatched.

This clonotype was counted between two and nine times. The V and J genes are TRBV6-5 and TRBJ2-3; no clear D gene. Germline CDR1 MNHEY, CDR2 SVGAGI. The CDR3 consists of 13 residues. V lost 5 bases and J lost 4, with 10 bases in between. For the CDR3, the DNA is TGTGCCAGCAGTCACGGCTTCGCAGATACGCAGTATTTT. This translates into CASSHGFADTQYF.

This clonotype occurred many times. This chain joins TRBV29-1 and TRBJ1-2; no firm D call. The V end lost 5 bases, the J end lost 2 bases, and 6 bases lay between the germline ends. The CDR3 extends over 11 amino acids. Germline V CDR1 and CDR2: SQVTM, ANQGSEA. The CDR3 DNA sequence: TGCAGCGTTAGGGTGAACTATGGCTACACCTTC. Translating it yields CSVRVNYGYTF.

This clonotype has more than one count but fewer than ten. This chain links TRBV24-1 with TRBJ2-1; D is undetermined. Germline assignment: CDR1 KGHDR and CDR2 SFDVKD. The CDR3 consists of 16 residues. Trimming took off 4 bases at V and 0 bases at J, with 12 bases between the two ends. CDR3 sequence reads: CATSDQTRSSYNEQFF. Here the CDR3 DNA reads TGTGCCACCAGTGACCAAACACGGAGCTCCTACAATGAGCAGTTCTTC.

A word on this clonotype: At one boundary the junction diverges from the germline segment, which might be a read error. The chain employs TRBV28 and TRBJ2-4, with 7 bases fitting TRBD1. Matching the DNA end better, TRBJ2-7 makes the J call doubtful. The CDR3 sequence is 15 residues long. Germline values: CDR1 MDHEN, CDR2 SYDVKM. The CDR3 DNA reads as TGTGCCGGCAGCCGTGACAGGGACCGTACCATCGAGCAGTACTTC. This sequence encodes CAGSRDRDRTIEQYF.